Each of the 29 T cell receptor beta chains below was sequenced from the same sample in a study of shared clonotypes between healthy human individuals. TCRdb keeps only in-frame clones here, not all; method: immunoSEQ multiplex PCR. This sample has about 1.5 million clones, with nearly 99% found just once. Input material: naive CD4+ T cells sorted from blood. Subset meaning: CD45RA+ positively selected. These receptors came from a man younger than 40 in good health.

V gene TRBV19 combines with J gene TRBJ1-1; 9 bases line up with TRBD1. V shed 7 bases and J 4 bases; nucleotides not matched to a gene: 7. The CDR3 sequence is 14 residues long. The V gene's germline CDR1 is LNHDA and CDR2 SQIVND (reference sequence). For the CDR3, the DNA is TGTGCCAGTAAAAACAGGGGGCGAGGCACTGAAGCTTTCTTT. It specifies CASKNRGRGTEAFF. Combining the CDR3 with reference TRBV19 and TRBJ1-1 gives the whole variable domain DGGITQSPKYLFRKEGQNVTLSCEQNLNHDAMYWYRQDPGQGLRLIYYSQIVNDFQKGDIAEGYSVSREKKESFPLTVTSAQKNPTAFYLCASKNRGRGTEAFFGQGTRLTVV.

This sequence joins TRBV19 and TRBJ1-5; 7 bases fit TRBD1. The V gene end was trimmed by 3 bases and the J gene end by 4 bases; junction bases not matched to a gene: 6. The CDR3 runs 15 residues. Per the germline V gene, CDR1 is LNHDA and CDR2 is SQIVND (reference sequence). The CDR3 loop reads CASSIVGTENQPQHF. In DNA form, the CDR3 reads TGTGCCAGTAGTATTGTGGGGACAGAGAATCAGCCCCAGCATTTT. Using reference TRBV19 and TRBJ1-5 for the parts outside the CDR3, the full variable domain is DGGITQSPKYLFRKEGQNVTLSCEQNLNHDAMYWYRQDPGQGLRLIYYSQIVNDFQKGDIAEGYSVSREKKESFPLTVTSAQKNPTAFYLCASSIVGTENQPQHFGDGTRLSIL.

The sample holds one count of this clone. The chain links TRBV5-1 to TRBJ1-1, with D unclear. This CDR3 spans 14 amino acids. V lost 2 bases, J lost 4 bases, and 12 bases lay in between. The germline gives CDR1 SGHRS, CDR2 YFSETQ. CDR3: CASSFSYSGTEAFF. DNA for the CDR3: TGCGCCAGCAGCTTTTCCTATAGCGGCACTGAAGCTTTCTTT.

A single count supports this clone. The V gene is TRBV7-7, the J gene TRBJ2-3, with 7 positions matching TRBD2. This CDR3 has 14 amino acids. Trimming removed 5 bases from V and 0 bases from J; junction bases left unmatched: 2. Germline V gene sequence: CDR1 SSHAT, CDR2 FNYEAQ (reference sequence). Here the CDR3 reads CASSPGRSTDTQYF. In DNA, the CDR3 is TGTGCCAGCAGCCCCGGGAGGAGCACAGATACGCAGTATTTT.

The chain employs TRBV6-5 and TRBJ1-1, with D uncertain. Germline CDR1 and CDR2: MNHEY and SVGAGI. The CDR3 is made up of 15 amino acids. Deletions cut 6 bases from V and 8 bases from J, with 22 bases between. The CDR3 nucleotides read TGTGCCAGCAGACTTAAGCCAGCCGGGTTGGGAGAAGCTTTCTTT. Translating it yields CASRLKPAGLGEAFF.

This clone was seen a single time. The chain links TRBV30 to TRBJ1-5, with a tentative D call TRBD1 (6 bases). The germline gives CDR1 GTSNPN, CDR2 SVGIG (reference sequence). Between the trimmed V and J ends, which lost 3 bases and 6 bases, there was a span of 12 bases. This CDR3 has 13 residues. Here the CDR3 reads CAWSNRATQPQHF. The DNA of the CDR3 is TGTGCCTGGAGCAACAGGGCGACTCAGCCCCAGCATTTT.

The genes are TRBV6-6 and TRBJ2-1; no definite D call. Per germline, CDR1 MNHNY and CDR2 SVGAGI (reference sequence). The CDR3 is made up of 13 amino acids. Trimming shortened V by 6 bases and J by 4 bases, and 10 bases separated the two germline ends. The CDR3 DNA sequence: TGTGCCAGCAGAAAAAACCAATACAATGAGCAGTTCTTC. It specifies CASRKNQYNEQFF.

This clone was detected once. The chain recombines TRBV5-1 with TRBJ2-1; D could derive from TRBD1 or TRBD2 (5 bases each). Deletions cut 5 bases from V and 6 bases from J, with 12 bases between. This CDR3 spans 13 amino acids. CDR1 is SGHRS, CDR2 YFSETQ, per germline. Written as DNA, the CDR3 is TGCGCCAGCAGAACGGGACCTTCCAATGAGCAGTTCTTC. It is translated as CASRTGPSNEQFF. Variable domain in full (rest from reference TRBV5-1 and TRBJ2-1): KAGVTQTPRYLIKTRGQQVTLSCSPISGHRSVSWYQQTPGQGLQFLFEYFSETQRNKGNFPGRFSGRQFSNSRSEMNVSTLELGDSALYLCASRTGPSNEQFFGPGTRLTVL.

V usage is TRBV5-6 and J usage is TRBJ2-7; D remains unclear. V was shortened by 4 bases and J by 3 bases, with 5 bases between the two germline ends. The CDR3 spans 11 residues. CDR1 and CDR2 (germline): SGHDT, YYEEEE. Written as DNA, the CDR3 is TGTGCCAGCAGCCACCGCTACGAGCAGTACTTC. Protein: CASSHRYEQYF.

J is TRBJ2-1 and V is TRBV5-4; no clear D. V was pared by 4 bases and J by 14 bases, with 19 bases between. The CDR3 extends over 13 amino acids. Germline V CDR1 and CDR2: SGHNT, YYREEE (reference sequence). The CDR3 sequence is CASSLLGPLGKFF. The DNA of the CDR3 is TGTGCCAGCAGCCTCCTGGGCCCTCTTGGAAAGTTCTTC.

CDR3 sequence: CAWSPSTGITFF. CDR3 DNA sequence: TGTGCCTGGAGTCCATCGACAGGGATCACTTTCTTT. The genes are TRBV30 and TRBJ1-1; 7 nucleotides agree with TRBD1. Germline CDR1 and CDR2: GTSNPN and SVGIG (reference sequence). The V segment lost 2 bases and the J segment 12 bases; nucleotides outside the gene matches: 9. CDR3 length: 12 amino acids.

The chain joins TRBV7-8 to TRBJ2-5, with TRBD1 identical over 10 bases. CDR1 and CDR2 (germline): SGHVS, FQNEAQ. V was clipped by 10 bases and J by 5 bases; unmatched bases: 4. The CDR3 totals 12 residues. The CDR3 sequence is CATTGGQETQYF. Written as DNA, the CDR3 is TGTGCCACGACAGGGGGCCAGGAGACCCAGTACTTC.

This sequence joins TRBV4-3 and TRBJ2-1; 8 nucleotides align to TRBD2. With V trimmed by 0 bases and J by 6 bases, 13 bases remained unmatched. Germline CDR1 LGHNA, CDR2 YSLEER. There are 18 residues in the CDR3. The CDR3 DNA reads as TGCGCCAGCAGCCAAGATAAGATAACTAGCGGTGAAGGCAATGAGCAGTTCTTC. It encodes CASSQDKITSGEGNEQFF.

This clone showed up just once. The same CDR3 is also encoded by other DNA sequences in this sample. The V and J genes are TRBV18 and TRBJ2-7; 7 bases match TRBD2. The CDR3 is 16 residues long. V dropped 3 bases and J dropped 1; count of bases not matched to a gene: 9. Germline loops: CDR1 KGHSH, CDR2 LQKENI. The CDR3 loop reads CASSPREGSGSYEQYF. The DNA of the CDR3 is TGTGCCAGCTCACCGAGGGAGGGTAGCGGATCCTACGAGCAGTACTTC.

This chain joins TRBV29-1 and TRBJ2-1; D gene unclear. This CDR3 contains 11 residues. V lost 4 bases and J lost 4, with 5 bases in between. Germline V CDR1 and CDR2: SQVTM, ANQGSEA. The DNA for the CDR3 is TGCAGCGTTGGAGCTTACAATGAGCAGTTCTTC. Translated: CSVGAYNEQFF.

The rearrangement joins TRBV10-1 to TRBJ2-7, with no clear D. This CDR3 region has 14 residues. Germline lookup yields CDR1 WNHNN and CDR2 SYGVQD (reference sequence). The ends were cut back, 5 bases at V and 1 base at J, with 12 bases in the middle. The CDR3 protein is CASSPTVRSYEQYF. The CDR3 nucleotides read TGCGCCAGCAGTCCGACGGTTAGGTCCTACGAGCAGTACTTC.

The V gene is TRBV11-2, the J gene TRBJ2-2, with TRBD2 as a possible D gene (6 bases). V lost 3 bases and J 5 bases, leaving 13 bases between the germline ends. From germline, CDR1 is SGHAT and CDR2 FQNNGV. The CDR3 consists of 15 residues. The chain's CDR3 is CASSLSAGRTGELFF. In DNA form, the CDR3 reads TGTGCCAGCAGCTTGTCGGCAGGGAGGACCGGGGAGCTGTTTTTT.

The rearrangement uses TRBV19 and TRBJ2-1; D is ambiguous. CDR1 and CDR2 (germline): LNHDA, SQIVND (reference sequence). The V gene lost 10 bases and the J gene lost 5 bases, with 12 bases spanning the gap. The CDR3 runs to 12 residues. The CDR3 nucleotides are TGTGCCACCCGACCTGGACACAATGAGCAGTTCTTC. Protein: CATRPGHNEQFF.

The chain employs TRBV5-1 and TRBJ2-6; 8 bases agree with TRBD1. V lost 5 bases, J lost 0 bases, and 13 bases stayed unmatched. The CDR3 loop spans 19 amino acids. CDR1 is SGHRS, CDR2 YFSETQ, per germline. The CDR3 region is CASRLYVGQENSGANVLTF. In DNA form, the CDR3 reads TGCGCCAGCAGGTTGTATGTGGGACAGGAAAACTCTGGGGCCAACGTCCTGACTTTC.

In its sample, this clone was seen once. The CDR3 DNA reads as TGTGCCAGCAGTGAATGGGTCTATGGCTACACCTTC. This encodes CASSEWVYGYTF. The chain has TRBV2 and TRBJ1-2; D remains unclear. The CDR3 spans 12 residues. Germline V gene sequence: CDR1 SNHLY, CDR2 FYNNEI. V was trimmed by 2 bases and J by 4 bases, leaving 5 bases between them.

The chain employs TRBV15 and TRBJ2-7; D is tentatively TRBD1 or TRBD2 (5 bases each). The CDR3 extends over 15 amino acids. The germline gives CDR1 LNHNV, CDR2 YYDKDF (reference sequence). The ends were cut back, 3 bases at V and 3 bases at J, with 15 bases in the middle. This CDR3 reads CATSRVGRGVYEQYF. In DNA, the CDR3 is TGTGCCACCAGCAGGGTGGGACGGGGTGTCTACGAGCAGTACTTC.

CDR3 DNA sequence: TGTGCCAGTGCCGGGACAGGGGGCGCCGAGCAGTACTTC. It is translated as CASAGTGGAEQYF. The chain uses TRBV19 and TRBJ2-7; 12 bases agree with TRBD1. Per germline, CDR1 LNHDA and CDR2 SQIVND (reference sequence). The CDR3 contains 13 residues. The J segment lost 6 bases and the V segment lost 8 bases, leaving 5 bases of the junction unmatched.

The chain carries TRBV2 and TRBJ1-2; D ambiguous. Germline V CDR1 and CDR2: SNHLY, FYNNEI. The V end was cut by 6 bases, the J end by 0 bases, with 11 bases between. The CDR3 contains 14 residues. The CDR3 loop is CASSVTAPNYGYTF. The CDR3 DNA sequence: TGTGCCAGCAGCGTGACGGCACCTAACTATGGCTACACCTTC.

The chain has TRBV15 and TRBJ2-5; 10 bases agree with TRBD2. The CDR3 runs to 17 residues. CDR1 LNHNV and CDR2 YYDKDF come from the germline V gene (reference sequence). Trimming removed 0 bases from V and 2 bases from J; junction bases left unmatched: 6. In DNA, the CDR3 is TGTGCCACCAGCAGAGATCGGGGTAGCGGGGGGCAAGAGACCCAGTACTTC. Amino acids: CATSRDRGSGGQETQYF.

The chain uses TRBV18 and TRBJ1-5; D is undetermined. Germline V CDR1 and CDR2: KGHSH, LQKENI. The CDR3 is made up of 13 amino acids. V shed 8 bases and J shed 2 bases, with 10 bases lying between them. This chain's CDR3 is CASTRSGNQPQHF. The CDR3 nucleotides are TGTGCCAGCACGCGGTCTGGCAATCAGCCCCAGCATTTT.

The chain joins TRBV15 to TRBJ1-1; weak D call: TRBD1 (5 bases). Trimming left V 3 bases short and J 0 bases short, with 5 bases between. Germline-derived CDR1 and CDR2 are LNHNV and YYDKDF (reference sequence). The CDR3 runs to 13 residues. This CDR3 is CATSRTVNTEAFF. The CDR3 nucleotides are TGTGCCACCAGCAGGACAGTGAACACTGAAGCTTTCTTT.

The J gene is TRBJ1-2, the V gene TRBV28, with unresolved D. Between the trimmed V and J ends, which lost 8 bases and 4 bases, there was a span of 14 bases. CDR1 MDHEN and CDR2 SYDVKM come from the germline V gene. There are 13 residues in the CDR3. For the CDR3, the DNA is TGTGCCAGCGACCGGCAGCTTGGCTATGGCTACACCTTC. It translates to CASDRQLGYGYTF.

The gene calls are TRBV30 and TRBJ2-7; TRBD2 matches 10 bases. CDR3 size: 16 residues. V lost 2 bases and J lost 3; bases outside the gene matches: 10. Germline assignment: CDR1 GTSNPN and CDR2 SVGIG (reference sequence). Here the CDR3 reads CAWSRASGSGIYEQYF. CDR3 nucleotides: TGTGCCTGGAGTCGGGCTAGCGGGAGCGGAATCTACGAGCAGTACTTC.

The chain carries TRBV11-2 and TRBJ2-7, with TRBD2 matching over 8 bases. CDR1 SGHAT and CDR2 FQNNGV come from the germline V gene. The CDR3 runs to 15 residues. Trimming at V came to 5 bases and at J to 0 bases, leaving 6 bases not matched to a gene. The CDR3: CASSPMREASYEQYF. CDR3 in DNA: TGTGCCAGCAGCCCCATGCGGGAGGCCTCCTACGAGCAGTACTTC.